Below are 22 T cell receptor beta chains sequenced from a single sample in a study of CXCR3-negative and CXCR3-positive naive CD8 T cells. Broader study findings: Naive cells that were CXCR3-positive had more hydrophobic TRB CDR3s (compared with CXCR3-negative naive cells).

The TRB libraries of cDNA were built by UMI-labeled 5' RACE. TCRdb reanalyzed the 5' RACE reads, giving one entry per CDR3 protein sequence and no DNA. This sample contains fewer than 140,000 distinct CDR3 sequences. Their cognate antigens are unknown. What was sequenced was naive CXCR3+ CD8+ T cells from blood. Subset meaning: CD45RO-CCR7+CD27+CD95- naive CD8+ T cells expressing CXCR3 (TNR3+). The source of these receptors is a human donor in good health. Some clones in this sample may be carry-over from other donors' samples.

The chain recombines TRBV3-1 with TRBJ2-1; TCRdb's D gene call, TRBD1, goes unchecked for lack of DNA. Germline lookup yields CDR1 LGHDT and CDR2 YNNKEL (reference sequence). This CDR3 comprises 15 residues. CDR3 region: CASSPEAEGYNEQFF.

The rearrangement joins TRBV5-6 to TRBJ1-1; TCRdb calls TRBD1, which cannot be checked without DNA. Germline CDR1 SGHDT, CDR2 YYEEEE. CDR3 length: 15 amino acids. The CDR3: CASSYTATENTEAFF.

The chain uses TRBV7-9 and TRBJ2-7; with no DNA, the TCRdb D assignment of TRBD1 cannot be verified. CDR1 and CDR2 (germline): SEHNR, FQNEAQ (reference sequence). The length of the CDR3 is 15 residues. The CDR3: CASSPFAQGRYEQYF.

The chain joins TRBV7-9 to TRBJ2-3; TCRdb designates TRBD1, a call that cannot be tested without DNA. Germline loops: CDR1 SEHNR, CDR2 FQNEAQ (reference sequence). The CDR3 loop spans 14 amino acids. The CDR3 sequence is CASSQDWGTDTQYF.

This chain uses TRBV5-6 with TRBJ1-1. Germline V gives CDR1 SGHDT, CDR2 YYEEEE. The CDR3 has 14 residues. CDR3 sequence reads: CASSLRGADTEAFF.

This chain joins TRBV28 and TRBJ2-7; TCRdb reports TRBD2, a call that lacks DNA to check it against. In germline, CDR1 is MDHEN, CDR2 SYDVKM. The CDR3 has 14 residues. CDR3 in amino acids: CASHRPQRPYEQYF.

The genes are TRBV5-5 and TRBJ2-7; with no DNA, the TCRdb D assignment of TRBD1 cannot be verified. This CDR3 contains 15 residues. Germline V gene data show CDR1 as SGHKS and CDR2 as YYEKEE (reference sequence). The CDR3 here is CASSLALGVVYEQYF.

The chain employs TRBV19 and TRBJ2-1; with no DNA, the TCRdb D assignment of TRBD2 cannot be verified. This CDR3 has 15 residues. CDR1 and CDR2 from the germline V gene are LNHDA and SQIVND (reference sequence). The CDR3 spells CASSIVGGAGDEQFF.

The chain combines TRBV20-1 with TRBJ1-1; the TRBD1 assignment by TCRdb is unverifiable without DNA. This CDR3 contains 13 residues. CDR1 is DFQATT and CDR2 is SNEGSKA in the germline V gene (reference sequence). The CDR3: CSAMTASNTEAFF.

The chain joins TRBV28 to TRBJ1-5; TCRdb indicates TRBD1, and absent DNA this call remains unverified. CDR1 is MDHEN and CDR2 is SYDVKM in the germline V gene. The CDR3 is 18 residues long. The CDR3 sequence: CASSQSSNTGSGNQPQHF.

The V call is TRBV29-1, the J call TRBJ2-7; the TCRdb call, TRBD2, lacks DNA for checking. Germline V CDR1 and CDR2: SQVTM, ANQGSEA. The CDR3 covers 12 residues. The CDR3 spells CSVAAGVYEQYF.

The chain employs TRBV7-9 and TRBJ2-7; TCRdb proposes TRBD1, but this gene call is untestable without DNA. Germline-derived CDR1 and CDR2 are SEHNR and FQNEAQ (reference sequence). The CDR3 length is 13 residues. This CDR3 reads CASSPGTVWEQYF.

V gene TRBV10-3 combines with J gene TRBJ2-1; there is no DNA to check the TCRdb D call of TRBD1. Germline lookup yields CDR1 ENHRY and CDR2 SYGVKD. The CDR3 has 13 amino acids. The CDR3 loop is CAIMGGGFNEQFF.

The chain has TRBV27 and TRBJ2-1; the TCRdb call, TRBD2, lacks DNA for checking. The CDR3 loop spans 19 amino acids. Per germline, CDR1 MNHEY and CDR2 SMNVEV (reference sequence). The CDR3 is CASSPWTSGSDSSYNEQFF.

The rearrangement links TRBV29-1 to TRBJ2-5; the D gene TCRdb calls, TRBD1, cannot be checked with no DNA. The CDR3 contains 11 residues. From germline, CDR1 is SQVTM and CDR2 ANQGSEA. The CDR3 spells CSVDREETQYF.

The rearrangement links TRBV12-3 or TRBV12-4 to TRBJ2-7. The CDR3 has 13 amino acids. CDR3 residues: CASSSGGSGEQYF.

The chain uses TRBV4-2 and TRBJ1-2; with no DNA, the TCRdb D assignment of TRBD1 cannot be verified. Germline CDR1 reads LGHNA; CDR2 reads YNFKEQ. The CDR3 covers 14 residues. CDR3 region: CASSQSPFNYGYTF.

The rearrangement uses TRBV20-1 and TRBJ2-7; the D gene TCRdb calls, TRBD2, cannot be checked with no DNA. Germline V CDR1 and CDR2: DFQATT, SNEGSKA (reference sequence). The CDR3 totals 18 residues. The CDR3 region is CSAREEGASGRGFHEQYF.

J is TRBJ2-1 and V is TRBV7-8; there is no DNA to check the TCRdb D call of TRBD2. Germline CDR1 reads SGHVS; CDR2 reads FQNEAQ. This CDR3 spans 12 amino acids. The CDR3 loop reads CASSSSPNEQFF. The complete variable domain, with remaining parts taken from reference TRBV7-8 and TRBJ2-1, reads GAGVSQSPRYKVAKRGQDVALRCDPISGHVSLFWYQQALGQGPEFLTYFQNEAQLDKSGLPSDRFFAERPEGSVSTLKIQRTQQEDSAVYLCASSSSPNEQFFGPGTRLTVL.

The gene calls are TRBV4-3 and TRBJ2-7; TCRdb names TRBD2, which stays unverified in the absence of DNA. The CDR3 sequence is 16 residues long. Germline values: CDR1 LGHNA, CDR2 YSLEER. CDR3 region: CASSQDRSGYSYEQYF.

The rearrangement joins TRBV6-6 to TRBJ2-1; TCRdb lists TRBD2, though no DNA is available to test this call. This CDR3 is 16 amino acids long. From germline, CDR1 is MNHNY and CDR2 SVGAGI (reference sequence). The CDR3 loop is CASRPAGGPSYNEQFF.

The V gene is TRBV4-3, the J gene TRBJ2-7; the TCRdb D gene call, TRBD1, has no DNA to confirm it. Germline lookup yields CDR1 LGHNA and CDR2 YSLEER. The CDR3 sequence is 15 residues long. CDR3 region: CASSQDWGHAYEQYF.